These 16 T cell receptor beta chains were sequenced from one sample in a study of follicular helper T cells after annual influenza vaccination (dated by TCRdb to the late 2010s). The time point label for this specimen denotes: 2015-2016 season, pre-vaccination. The protocol used for the library was the immunoSEQ multiplex PCR assay. TCRdb re-hosts the immuneACCESS table, in-frame sequences only. Its copies lack some clones; in the studies checked, an unresolved V gene accounts for under half of them, and the cause for the rest is not known. Here the sample has fewer than 15,000 clones; 78% occur a single time. The ten largest account for roughly 0.4% of the sample. The sample here was CXCR5- memory CD4+ T cells sorted from blood, taken on the day of influenza vaccination. The cell subset or site label for this specimen denotes: CXCR5- memory CD4 T cells. Receptors were obtained from an adult who received the influenza vaccine.

The chain is built from TRBV11-3 and TRBJ2-2; TRBD2 agrees at 10 bases. V lost 1 base to trimming and J lost 3 bases; unmatched junction nucleotides: 5. CDR1 is SGHNT, CDR2 YENEEA, per germline. The CDR3 extends over 17 amino acids. The CDR3, as DNA: TGTGCCAGCAGCTTAGCTCGGACTAGCGGCCACACCGGGGAGCTGTTTTTT. It translates to CASSLARTSGHTGELFF.

This sequence joins TRBV18 and TRBJ2-7, with TRBD1 identical over 9 bases. With V trimmed by 3 bases and J by 6 bases, 6 bases remained unmatched. This CDR3 contains 14 residues. CDR1 is KGHSH and CDR2 is LQKENI in the germline V gene. DNA for the CDR3: TGTGCCAGCTCACCCCGGACAGGGGAGGCCGAGCAGTACTTC. Amino acids: CASSPRTGEAEQYF.

This clone was detected only a few times. This rearrangement joins TRBV28 to TRBJ1-5; D not certain. With 7 bases removed from V and 0 bases from J, the gap between germline ends came to 4 bases. The CDR3 is made up of 12 amino acids. Per the germline V gene, CDR1 is MDHEN and CDR2 is SYDVKM. The CDR3, as DNA: TGTGCCAGCACCTATAGCAATCAGCCCCAGCATTTT. Amino acid sequence: CASTYSNQPQHF.

This chain uses TRBV29-1 with TRBJ2-7, with D perhaps TRBD1 (6 bases). The CDR3 totals 12 residues. Germline CDR1 reads SQVTM; CDR2 reads ANQGSEA. V was trimmed by 5 bases and J by 3 bases, leaving 11 bases between them. CDR3 nucleotides: TGCAGCGTTCGGTGGGGGCTCTACGAGCAGTACTTC. Translation: CSVRWGLYEQYF.

This chain joins TRBV6-6 and TRBJ1-2; TRBD1 is a possible D gene (5 bases). The ends were cut back, 7 bases at V and 8 bases at J, with 20 bases in the middle. This CDR3 has 14 amino acids. Per the germline V gene, CDR1 is MNHNY and CDR2 is SVGAGI (reference sequence). The CDR3 sequence is CASNRGGPQEGYTF. CDR3 nucleotide sequence: TGTGCCAGCAATCGGGGCGGGCCGCAAGAAGGCTACACCTTC.

The chain's CDR3 is CASSQDPDKGAPAFF. Written as DNA, the CDR3 is TGCGCCAGCAGCCAGGACCCTGACAAAGGGGCCCCAGCTTTCTTT. The chain uses TRBV4-1 and TRBJ1-1; D may be TRBD1 (5 bases). Germline loops: CDR1 MGHRA, CDR2 YSYEKL. The V end lost 3 bases, the J end lost 10 bases, and 21 bases lay between the germline ends. The CDR3 spans 15 residues.

This chain links TRBV28 with TRBJ1-4; no firm D call. Germline CDR1 is MDHEN and CDR2 is SYDVKM. The germline V and J ends were trimmed by 2 bases and 4 bases, with 14 bases remaining between them. This CDR3 is 16 amino acids long. The chain's CDR3 is CASSLEGKGHNEKLFF. CDR3 nucleotides: TGTGCCAGCAGTTTAGAAGGGAAAGGGCATAATGAAAAACTGTTTTTT.

The chain joins TRBV11-2 to TRBJ2-3; D might be TRBD1 or TRBD2, each matching 6 bases. Deletions cut 2 bases from V and 6 bases from J, with 18 bases between. The CDR3 loop spans 16 amino acids. In germline, CDR1 is SGHAT, CDR2 FQNNGV. CDR3 nucleotides: TGTGCCAGCAGCTTAAACGGTCGGAGGGGGGCCGATACGCAGTATTTT. It encodes CASSLNGRRGADTQYF.

The chain has TRBV15 and TRBJ2-2; the D is unclear. The CDR3 has 12 amino acids. V gave up 1 base and J gave up 6 bases, with 3 bases separating them. Germline loops: CDR1 LNHNV, CDR2 YYDKDF (reference sequence). CDR3 in amino acids: CATSRAAGELFF. CDR3 nucleotides: TGTGCCACCAGCAGAGCCGCCGGGGAGCTGTTTTTT.

The chain carries TRBV9 and TRBJ1-2; D might be TRBD1 (6 bases). Germline CDR1 and CDR2: SGDLS and YYNGEE. Trimming shortened V by 3 bases and J by 4 bases, and 19 bases separated the two germline ends. The CDR3 sequence is 16 residues long. CDR3 DNA: TGTGCCAGCAGCGCCCGACCTTATGGGGGCGCCTATGGCTACACCTTC. Its protein is CASSARPYGGAYGYTF.

This clone was recorded once. This chain connects TRBV5-4 to TRBJ1-3, with TRBD1 identical over 7 bases. The CDR3 runs to 16 residues. The germline V gene has CDR1 SGHNT and CDR2 YYREEE (reference sequence). J was trimmed by 1 base and V by 0 bases; bases with no gene match: 4. The chain's CDR3 is CASSLGGGESGNTIYF. The CDR3 DNA sequence: TGTGCCAGCAGCTTGGGAGGGGGCGAATCTGGAAACACCATATATTTT.

This clone has only one observation. The V gene is TRBV4-3, the J gene TRBJ1-5; D may be TRBD1 (6 bases). This CDR3 is built from 16 residues. V lost 0 bases and J 5 bases, leaving 14 bases between the germline ends. CDR1 is LGHNA and CDR2 is YSLEER in the germline V gene. The CDR3 reads CASSQDRVQGYQPQHF. CDR3 DNA: TGCGCCAGCAGCCAAGATCGGGTCCAGGGGTATCAGCCCCAGCATTTT.

The chain has TRBV13 and TRBJ2-5; D ambiguous. The germline V gene encodes CDR1 PRHDT and CDR2 FYEKMQ (reference sequence). The CDR3 totals 13 residues. The V and J ends lost 3 bases and 5 bases respectively, with 10 bases between them. The CDR3 sequence: CASSFRRGETQYF. CDR3 coding DNA: TGTGCCAGCAGCTTCCGTCGTGGGGAGACCCAGTACTTC.

Concerning this clone: The germline gene is not matched at one end of the junction; a read error may be the cause. The chain recombines TRBV7-3 with TRBJ1-1; 9 bases map to TRBD1. The CDR3 is 14 residues long. CDR1 is SGHTA and CDR2 is FQGTGA in the germline V gene. Here the CDR3 reads CASSSGQGHTEAFF. The CDR3 DNA sequence: TGTGCCAGCAGCTCGGGACAGGGACACACGGAAGCTTTCTTT.

V gene TRBV5-6 combines with J gene TRBJ1-4; no definite D call. The V end lost 1 base, the J end lost 2 bases, and 9 bases lay between the germline ends. CDR1 and CDR2 from the germline V gene are SGHDT and YYEEEE. This CDR3 has 15 residues. CDR3 sequence: CASSLSGGTNEKLFF. DNA of the CDR3: TGTGCCAGCAGCTTGTCGGGCGGCACTAATGAAAAACTGTTTTTT.

The CDR3 sequence: CASSFVGGNQPQHF. Here the CDR3 DNA reads TGTGCCAGCAGCTTCGTCGGGGGCAATCAGCCCCAGCATTTT. The V gene is TRBV5-6, the J gene TRBJ1-5; D call uncertain. The CDR3 covers 14 residues. V was clipped by 2 bases and J by 2 bases, with 8 bases between them. Germline values: CDR1 SGHDT, CDR2 YYEEEE.